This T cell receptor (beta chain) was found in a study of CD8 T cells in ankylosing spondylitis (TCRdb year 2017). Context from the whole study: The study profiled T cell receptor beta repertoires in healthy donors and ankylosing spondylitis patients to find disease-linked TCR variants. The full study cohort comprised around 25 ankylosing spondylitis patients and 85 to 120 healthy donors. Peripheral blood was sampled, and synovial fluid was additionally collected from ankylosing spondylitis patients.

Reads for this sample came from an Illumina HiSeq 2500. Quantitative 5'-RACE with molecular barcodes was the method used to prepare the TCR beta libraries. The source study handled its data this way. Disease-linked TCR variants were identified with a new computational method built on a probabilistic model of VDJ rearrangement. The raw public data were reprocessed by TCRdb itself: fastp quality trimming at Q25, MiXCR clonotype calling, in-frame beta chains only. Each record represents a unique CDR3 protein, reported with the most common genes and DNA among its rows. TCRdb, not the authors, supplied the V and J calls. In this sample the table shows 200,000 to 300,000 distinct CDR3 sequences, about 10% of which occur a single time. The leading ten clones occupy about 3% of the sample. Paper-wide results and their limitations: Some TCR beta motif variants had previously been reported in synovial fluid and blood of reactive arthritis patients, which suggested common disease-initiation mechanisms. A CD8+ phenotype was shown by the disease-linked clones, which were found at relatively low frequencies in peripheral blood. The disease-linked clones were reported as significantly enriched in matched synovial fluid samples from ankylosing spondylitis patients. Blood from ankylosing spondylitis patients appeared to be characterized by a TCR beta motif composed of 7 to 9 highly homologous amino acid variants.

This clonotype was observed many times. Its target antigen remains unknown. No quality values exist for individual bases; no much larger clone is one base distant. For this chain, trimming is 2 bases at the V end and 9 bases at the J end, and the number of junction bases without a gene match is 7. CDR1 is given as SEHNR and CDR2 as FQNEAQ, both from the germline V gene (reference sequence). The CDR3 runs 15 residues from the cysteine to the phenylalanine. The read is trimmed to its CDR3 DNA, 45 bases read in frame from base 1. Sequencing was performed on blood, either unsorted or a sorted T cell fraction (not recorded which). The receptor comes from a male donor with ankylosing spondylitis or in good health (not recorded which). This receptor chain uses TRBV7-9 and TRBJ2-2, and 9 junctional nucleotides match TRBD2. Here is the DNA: TGTGCCAGCAGCTTAATAGCGGGAGATGGCCGGGAGCTGTTTTTT. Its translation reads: CASSLIAGDGRELFF.